The 18 T cell receptor beta chains below all came from one sample that was sequenced in a study of T cells in Graves' hyperthyroidism and ophthalmopathy. TCR beta CDR3 region amplification was performed from RNA transcripts. The HTBI set primed first-round TCR CDR3 RT-PCR. TCRdb processed the multiplex PCR reads anew with MiXCR; each CDR3 protein has one entry. The sample lists 150,000 or so distinct CDR3 sequences; 8% to 9.5% were seen once. Sequenced input: blood. Every receptor here comes from a woman between 18 and 29 years old with Graves' hyperthyroidism that later progressed to Graves' ophthalmopathy.

Ten or more counts support this clonotype. The chain couples TRBV28 to TRBJ2-1, with D tentatively TRBD1 (6 bases). Trimming shortened V by 6 bases and J by 5 bases, and 8 bases separated the two germline ends. The germline V gene has CDR1 MDHEN and CDR2 SYDVKM. The CDR3 is 12 amino acids. Written as DNA, the CDR3 is TGTGCCAGCAGCTACAGGGACAATGAGCAGTTCTTC. It encodes CASSYRDNEQFF.

A few counts support this clonotype. The chain is built from TRBV4-2 and TRBJ2-7, with 10 positions matching TRBD2. The CDR3 runs 16 residues. The germline V gene has CDR1 LGHNA and CDR2 YNFKEQ. V shed 3 bases and J 2 bases; nucleotides not matched to a gene: 7. CDR3 amino acids: CASSQARSGGTYEQYF. The CDR3 DNA follows: TGTGCCAGCAGCCAGGCTCGTAGCGGGGGGACCTACGAGCAGTACTTC.

This clonotype came up many times. The chain recombines TRBV11-3 with TRBJ2-2; D is uncertain. This CDR3 is 12 amino acids long. Germline values: CDR1 SGHNT, CDR2 YENEEA. The V end was cut by 3 bases, the J end by 6 bases, with 5 bases between. CDR3 sequence: CASSFYSGELFF. The CDR3 DNA is TGTGCCAGCAGCTTTTATTCCGGGGAGCTGTTTTTT.

This clonotype was seen ten or more times. J is TRBJ1-2 and V is TRBV28; no clear D. Germline V CDR1 and CDR2: MDHEN, SYDVKM. There are 12 residues in the CDR3. V lost 5 bases, J lost 5 bases, and 9 bases lay in between. The CDR3 sequence is CASSPRYYGYTF. In DNA, the CDR3 is TGTGCCAGCAGTCCCCGCTATTATGGCTACACCTTC.

This clonotype was picked up many times. The chain uses TRBV6-1 and TRBJ1-3, with D hard to call. This CDR3 has 16 residues. From germline, CDR1 is MNHNS and CDR2 SASEGT. The V end was cut by 5 bases, the J end by 0 bases, with 14 bases between. CDR3 protein: CASSRSTDYSGNTIYF. DNA for the CDR3: TGTGCCAGCAGTCGCTCAACAGATTACTCTGGAAACACCATATATTTT.

In its sample, this clonotype was seen many times. CDR3 nucleotide sequence: TGTGCCAGCAGGGGGGGACAGGGATCGCCTAATTCACCCCTCCACTTT. Residues: CASRGGQGSPNSPLHF. This rearrangement joins TRBV2 to TRBJ1-6, with 9 positions matching TRBD1. With 6 bases clipped from V and 6 bases from J, the junction kept 9 bases outside the gene matches. Germline V lookup: CDR1 SNHLY, CDR2 FYNNEI. The CDR3 totals 16 residues. The full variable domain, in which reference TRBV2 and TRBJ1-6 provide the parts outside the CDR3, is EPEVTQTPSHQVTQMGQEVILRCVPISNHLYFYWYRQILGQKVEFLVSFYNNEISEKSEIFDDQFSVERPDGSNFTLKIRSTKLEDSAMYFCASRGGQGSPNSPLHFGNGTRLTVT.

This clonotype was seen repeatedly, ten times or more. The V and J genes are TRBV11-2 and TRBJ2-1; 7 bases are a match to TRBD1. V was clipped by 4 bases and J by 0 bases; unmatched bases: 9. This CDR3 is 17 amino acids long. CDR1 is SGHAT and CDR2 is FQNNGV in the germline V gene. The CDR3 here is CASSWRTGLSSYNEQFF. The CDR3 DNA sequence: TGTGCCAGCAGCTGGCGGACAGGACTCAGCTCCTACAATGAGCAGTTCTTC.

This clonotype was picked up many times. J is TRBJ2-1 and V is TRBV20-1; 9 bases line up with TRBD2. Per the germline V gene, CDR1 is DFQATT and CDR2 is SNEGSKA (reference sequence). Germline trimming cut 5 bases from V and 8 bases from J; bases unmatched to any gene: 13. CDR3 length: 15 residues. This CDR3 reads CSAPTPGLASHEQFF. In DNA form, the CDR3 reads TGCAGTGCTCCCACACCGGGACTAGCTTCCCATGAGCAGTTCTTC.

This clonotype showed up many times. The chain combines TRBV11-2 with TRBJ2-3, with 10 bases fitting TRBD2. The ends lost 5 bases at V and 1 base at J; junction bases unmatched: 3. Per the germline V gene, CDR1 is SGHAT and CDR2 is FQNNGV. This CDR3 is built from 15 residues. The CDR3 DNA follows: TGTGCCAGCAGCGCGGGGACTAGCGGCACAGATACGCAGTATTTT. Amino acid sequence: CASSAGTSGTDTQYF.

Many counts were recorded for this clonotype. V is TRBV6-6 and J is TRBJ2-2, with D perhaps matching TRBD2 (6 bases). Trimming shortened V by 0 bases and J by 3 bases, and 8 bases separated the two germline ends. The CDR3 contains 15 residues. The germline V gene has CDR1 MNHNY and CDR2 SVGAGI (reference sequence). CDR3 bases: TGTGCCAGCAGTTACTCCGCGGGATACACCGGGGAGCTGTTTTTT. Amino acids: CASSYSAGYTGELFF.

This clonotype has just a few counts. The chain recombines TRBV10-3 with TRBJ1-3; 7 positions agree with TRBD1. Germline loops: CDR1 ENHRY, CDR2 SYGVKD. The junction had 17 bases not matched to a gene; V was cut back by 9 bases and J by 0 bases. The CDR3 contains 18 residues. CDR3 amino acids: CAIAGQRLSILSGNTIYF. CDR3 nucleotides: TGTGCCATTGCGGGACAGCGCCTTTCCATACTCTCTGGAAACACCATATATTTT.

This clonotype was observed many times. The chain recombines TRBV6-1 with TRBJ2-3; tentatively, D is TRBD2 (5 bases). CDR3 length equals 12 residues. The germline V gene has CDR1 MNHNS and CDR2 SASEGT. The V end lost 8 bases, the J end lost 6 bases, and 12 bases lay between the germline ends. The CDR3 is CASSRAADTQYF. The CDR3 DNA reads TGTGCCAGCTCGCGGGCGGCGGATACGCAGTATTTT.

This clonotype was counted many times. The V and J genes are TRBV12-3 or TRBV12-4 and TRBJ1-1; D gene ambiguous. Trimming removed 10 bases at V and 0 bases at J, with 12 bases between. The CDR3 totals 13 residues. CDR3 residues: CATLGGLNTEAFF. The CDR3 DNA reads TGTGCCACCTTGGGAGGGTTGAACACTGAAGCTTTCTTT.

Comments on this clonotype: A much larger clone is a single base away; this may be a read error. CDR3 amino acids: CAGSRGGTVLSYEQYF. In DNA, the CDR3 is TGTGCCGGCAGCCGGGGTGGGACAGTCCTTTCCTACGAGCAGTACTTC. V and J are TRBV6-1 and TRBJ2-7; TRBD1 agrees at 7 bases. In germline, CDR1 is MNHNS, CDR2 SASEGT. The CDR3 covers 16 residues.

Written as DNA, the CDR3 is TGCGCCAGCAGCCCCGGACAGACGAACACCGGGGAGCTGTTTTTT. It encodes CASSPGQTNTGELFF. The rearrangement links TRBV5-1 to TRBJ2-2; D may be TRBD1 (6 bases). The ends were cut back, 4 bases at V and 0 bases at J, with 10 bases in the middle. This CDR3 is built from 15 residues. CDR1 SGHRS and CDR2 YFSETQ come from the germline V gene.

There are many counts of this clonotype. The chain couples TRBV3-1 to TRBJ1-3; TRBD1 is a possible D gene (5 bases). Per the germline V gene, CDR1 is LGHDT and CDR2 is YNNKEL (reference sequence). V was trimmed by 9 bases and J by 2 bases, leaving 11 bases between them. This CDR3 contains 13 residues. The CDR3 loop is CASSWDPGNTIYF. CDR3 in DNA: TGTGCCAGTTCTTGGGACCCTGGAAACACCATATATTTT.

This clonotype showed up many times. V and J are TRBV19 and TRBJ1-4; a possible D gene is TRBD1 (6 bases). The germline V and J ends were trimmed by 6 bases and 0 bases, with 11 bases remaining between them. This CDR3 spans 15 amino acids. Per germline, CDR1 LNHDA and CDR2 SQIVND (reference sequence). CDR3 region: CASSEGQSTNEKLFF. CDR3 nucleotides: TGTGCCAGTAGCGAAGGACAGTCAACTAATGAAAAACTGTTTTTT.

This clonotype showed up many times. This chain uses TRBV20-1 with TRBJ1-2, with a possible D match to TRBD1 (5 bases). The CDR3 has 14 amino acids. Germline V lookup: CDR1 DFQATT, CDR2 SNEGSKA (reference sequence). The V end was cut by 5 bases, the J end by 4 bases, with 17 bases between. The CDR3 DNA sequence: TGCAGTGCTCCCCTGGGGGGACGGGTCTATGGCTACACCTTC. Protein: CSAPLGGRVYGYTF.